A single TCR beta chain is shown here with its context. Antigen specificity is unknown. The data were obtained in a study of OX40 agonist ivuxolimab in advanced cancers. Study overall: Dose-escalation patients were diagnosed with hepatocellular carcinoma, melanoma, renal cell cancer or head and neck cancer. From roughly 20 to 85 years was the age range, with a mean of around 56 years, and around 80% were male. People who had prior anti-PD-1, anti-PD-L1 or anti-CTLA-4 therapy could take part, and under 50% had some.

Overall study results and limits: Those patients achieving a partial response at 0.1-3.0 mg/kg showed among the lowest clonal expansion.

Assay: immunoSEQ multiplex PCR; the TCRdb copy retains only in-frame clones and omits some. The table lists fewer than 50,000 clones, approximately 87% of them singletons, with approximately 10% in the top ten. Trimming pared 2 bases from V and 12 bases from J, leaving 14 bases between. This CDR3 spans 14 amino acids. CDR1 and CDR2 (germline): SGHVS, FQNEAQ. The sample here was CD4+ or CD8+ T cells sorted from blood, taken in a trial of the OX40 agonist ivuxolimab. The chain carries TRBV7-8 and TRBJ1-6; maybe TRBD1 (6 bases). The source of this sequence is an adult with an advanced solid tumor such as melanoma, head and neck, liver or kidney cancer. The CDR3 DNA reads TGTGCCAGCAGCTTACTGGGGGCTCCACAACCCCTCCACTTT. Translated: CASSLLGAPQPLHF.